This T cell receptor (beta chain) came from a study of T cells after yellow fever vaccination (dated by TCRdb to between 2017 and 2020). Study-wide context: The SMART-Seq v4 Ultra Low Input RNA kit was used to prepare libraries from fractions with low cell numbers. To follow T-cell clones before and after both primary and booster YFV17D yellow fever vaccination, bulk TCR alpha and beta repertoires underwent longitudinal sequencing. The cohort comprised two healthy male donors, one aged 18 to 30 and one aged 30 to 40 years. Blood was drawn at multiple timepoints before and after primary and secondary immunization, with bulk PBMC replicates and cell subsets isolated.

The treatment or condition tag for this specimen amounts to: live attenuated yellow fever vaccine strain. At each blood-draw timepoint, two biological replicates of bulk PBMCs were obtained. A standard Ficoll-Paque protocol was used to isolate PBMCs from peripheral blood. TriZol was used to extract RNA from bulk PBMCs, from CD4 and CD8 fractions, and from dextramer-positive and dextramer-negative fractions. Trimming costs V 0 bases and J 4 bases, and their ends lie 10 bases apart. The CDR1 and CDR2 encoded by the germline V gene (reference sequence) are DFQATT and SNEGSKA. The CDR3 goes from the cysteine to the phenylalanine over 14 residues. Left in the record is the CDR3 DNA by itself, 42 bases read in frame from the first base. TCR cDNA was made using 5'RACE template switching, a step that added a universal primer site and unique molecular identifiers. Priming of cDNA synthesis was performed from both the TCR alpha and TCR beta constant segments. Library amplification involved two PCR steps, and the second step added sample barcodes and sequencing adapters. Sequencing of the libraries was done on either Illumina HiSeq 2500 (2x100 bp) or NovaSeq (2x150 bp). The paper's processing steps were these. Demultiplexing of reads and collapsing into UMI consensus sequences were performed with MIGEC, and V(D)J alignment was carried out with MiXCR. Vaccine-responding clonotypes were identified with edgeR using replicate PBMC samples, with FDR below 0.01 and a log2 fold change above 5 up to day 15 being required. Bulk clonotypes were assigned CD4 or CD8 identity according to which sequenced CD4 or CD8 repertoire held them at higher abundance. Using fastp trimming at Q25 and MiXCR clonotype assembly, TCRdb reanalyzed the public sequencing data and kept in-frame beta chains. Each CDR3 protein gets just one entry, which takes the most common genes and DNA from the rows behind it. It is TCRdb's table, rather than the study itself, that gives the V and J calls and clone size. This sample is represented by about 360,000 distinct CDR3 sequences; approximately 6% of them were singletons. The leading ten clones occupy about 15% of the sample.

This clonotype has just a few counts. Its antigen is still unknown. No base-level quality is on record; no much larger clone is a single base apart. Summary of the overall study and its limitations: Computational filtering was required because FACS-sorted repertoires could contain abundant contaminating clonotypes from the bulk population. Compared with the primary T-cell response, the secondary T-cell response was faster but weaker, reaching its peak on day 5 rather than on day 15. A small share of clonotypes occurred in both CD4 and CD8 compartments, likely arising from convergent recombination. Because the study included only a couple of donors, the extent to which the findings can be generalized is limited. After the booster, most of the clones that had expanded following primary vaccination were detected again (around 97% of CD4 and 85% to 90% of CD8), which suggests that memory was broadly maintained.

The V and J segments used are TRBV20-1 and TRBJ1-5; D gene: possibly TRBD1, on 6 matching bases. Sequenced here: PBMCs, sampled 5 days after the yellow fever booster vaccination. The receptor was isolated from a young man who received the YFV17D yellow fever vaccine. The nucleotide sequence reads TGCAGTGCTAGAGAGACAGGACGGAATCAGCCCCAGCATTTT. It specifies CSARETGRNQPQHF.